The 26 T cell receptor beta chains below were found in one sample sequenced in a study of T-cell reconstitution after alpha-beta-depleted transplantation in children. Library preparation (for TCRbeta) was performed with unique molecular identifiers. TCRdb redid the calling of the PCR reads with MiXCR, one entry per CDR3 protein. The sample includes fewer than 550,000 distinct CDR3 sequences, 15% to 20% of them seen just once. The sequencing used PBMCs, mostly from graft donor cells, collected 360 days after TCRalphabeta/CD19-depleted stem cell transplant. All receptors come from a boy younger than two who had a stem cell transplant for Wiskott-Aldrich syndrome, so the T cells may come from the graft donor.

This clonotype was observed a few times. J is TRBJ2-5 and V is TRBV5-6, with TRBD1 matching over 7 bases. CDR3 size: 14 residues. Losses at the gene ends were 1 base for V and 5 bases for J; bases not matched to a gene: 5. Germline-derived CDR1 and CDR2 are SGHDT and YYEEEE. The chain's CDR3 is CASSLLRGLETQYF. The CDR3 DNA reads as TGTGCCAGCAGCTTGCTAAGGGGGCTTGAGACCCAGTACTTC.

This rearrangement joins TRBV11-3 to TRBJ2-1; 11 bases fit TRBD2. The germline gives CDR1 SGHNT, CDR2 YENEEA. This CDR3 has 21 residues. Trimming took 2 bases from V and 2 from J; bases not matched to a gene: 17. The CDR3 protein is CASSLPTLAGVPRVPYNEQFF. The CDR3 DNA follows: TGTGCCAGCAGCTTACCTACACTAGCGGGAGTCCCTAGAGTGCCCTACAATGAGCAGTTCTTC.

In DNA form, the CDR3 reads TGCGCCAGCAGCTTTGCCACAGGGAGGTTCTACGAGCAGTACTTC. Translated: CASSFATGRFYEQYF. The chain links TRBV5-1 to TRBJ2-7; D is tentatively TRBD1 or TRBD2 (6 bases each). V gave up 2 bases and J gave up 3 bases, with 15 bases separating them. CDR3 length: 15 amino acids. Germline V gene sequence: CDR1 SGHRS, CDR2 YFSETQ.

This sequence joins TRBV12-3 or TRBV12-4 and TRBJ1-5; 9 nucleotides match TRBD1. The CDR3 runs to 14 residues. V trimming: 6 bases; J trimming: 8 bases; junction bases outside the gene matches: 8. CDR3: CASRNEGQGKPQHF. The CDR3 DNA is TGTGCCAGCAGAAACGAGGGACAGGGAAAGCCCCAGCATTTT.

The V and J genes are TRBV10-3 and TRBJ2-3, with D hard to call. V lost 6 bases and J 0 bases, leaving 13 bases between the germline ends. The CDR3 spans 15 residues. Germline assignment: CDR1 ENHRY and CDR2 SYGVKD. The CDR3 is CAIRVGLSSTDTQYF. CDR3 sequence (DNA): TGTGCCATCAGAGTAGGGCTGTCTAGCACAGATACGCAGTATTTT.

This clonotype has only a few counts. The rearrangement links TRBV27 to TRBJ1-2; D not resolved. Trimming left V 3 bases short and J 3 bases short, with 8 bases between. Germline V gives CDR1 MNHEY, CDR2 SMNVEV (reference sequence). The CDR3 is 13 amino acids. The CDR3 nucleotides read TGTGCCAGCAGTTTCGGGAGGGACTATGGCTACACCTTC. It is translated as CASSFGRDYGYTF.

The chain recombines TRBV23-1 with TRBJ2-7; D may match TRBD1 or TRBD2 (5 bases each). TRBV23-1 has ORF status, its function being uncertain. Trimming shortened V by 8 bases and J by 7 bases, and 21 bases separated the two germline ends. The CDR3 contains 14 residues. The CDR3 nucleotides read TGCGCCAGCGGGACCGGCAAGGGTCTCGGGGAGCAGTACTTC. Translating gives CASGTGKGLGEQYF.

The gene calls are TRBV20-1 and TRBJ1-2, with D possibly matching TRBD1 (5 bases). Trimming shortened V by 3 bases and J by 4 bases, and 9 bases separated the two germline ends. Germline assignment: CDR1 DFQATT and CDR2 SNEGSKA (reference sequence). CDR3 length: 12 amino acids. DNA for the CDR3: TGCAGTGCTAGTGAGGACACCTATGGCTACACCTTC. Its protein product is CSASEDTYGYTF.

This chain joins TRBV6-1 and TRBJ1-5; tentatively, D is TRBD1 (6 bases). The V gene's germline CDR1 is MNHNS and CDR2 SASEGT. The CDR3 spans 15 residues. For the CDR3, the DNA is TGTGCGAGCCGGTGGACCCACCAGGGGAATCAGCCCCAGCATTTT. Protein: CASRWTHQGNQPQHF.

The J gene is TRBJ2-6, the V gene TRBV4-1; TRBD1 is a possible D gene (6 bases). CDR1 and CDR2 (germline): MGHRA, YSYEKL. Trimming cost V 0 bases and J 0 bases, with 15 bases left between them. The CDR3 totals 19 residues. CDR3 region: CASSQDPQGRISGANVLTF. CDR3 bases: TGCGCCAGCAGCCAAGACCCACAGGGCCGGATCTCTGGGGCCAACGTCCTGACTTTC.

This chain uses TRBV12-3 or TRBV12-4 with TRBJ1-2; 9 nucleotides line up with TRBD1. The CDR3 consists of 15 residues. J was trimmed by 3 bases and V by 6 bases; bases with no gene match: 8. DNA of the CDR3: TGTGCCAGCAGCCCAACAGGGGGCGCGCACTATGGCTACACCTTC. Translating gives CASSPTGGAHYGYTF.

This clonotype was seen a handful of times. The chain has TRBV7-2 and TRBJ2-5; either TRBD1 or TRBD2 may fit D (5 bases each). CDR1 is SGHTA, CDR2 FQGNSA, per germline. The CDR3 is made up of 16 amino acids. With 0 bases removed from V and 9 bases from J, the gap between germline ends came to 20 bases. CDR3 protein: CASSLAIGLGWGSQYF. In DNA, the CDR3 is TGTGCCAGCAGCTTAGCGATTGGGCTAGGATGGGGGTCCCAGTACTTC.

This clonotype showed up just a few times. V usage is TRBV4-3 and J usage is TRBJ2-1, with a tentative D call TRBD2 (5 bases). V was pared by 1 base and J by 0 bases, with 19 bases between. The length of the CDR3 is 19 residues. Germline values: CDR1 LGHNA, CDR2 YSLEER. The CDR3 reads CASSQVLKALDFSYNEQFF. The CDR3 nucleotides read TGCGCCAGCAGCCAAGTCCTAAAGGCACTGGACTTCTCCTACAATGAGCAGTTCTTC.

The chain employs TRBV20-1 and TRBJ1-1; D not resolved. The CDR3 runs to 13 residues. CDR1 and CDR2 (germline): DFQATT, SNEGSKA (reference sequence). V gave up 0 bases and J gave up 3 bases, with 8 bases separating them. CDR3 DNA: TGCAGTGCTAGAGAGGCCCCGGACACTGAAGCTTTCTTT. This gives the protein CSAREAPDTEAFF.

V and J are TRBV12-3 or TRBV12-4 and TRBJ1-1; possible D gene TRBD1, 5 bases. V lost 8 bases, J lost 3 bases, and 10 bases lay in between. The CDR3 loop spans 12 amino acids. The CDR3 reads CASLLGDTEAFF. For the CDR3, the DNA is TGTGCCAGCTTACTGGGGGACACTGAAGCTTTCTTT.

This clonotype has a handful of counts. V and J are TRBV5-1 and TRBJ2-3; possibly TRBD2 for D (6 bases). Germline CDR1 and CDR2: SGHRS and YFSETQ. The CDR3 is made up of 14 amino acids. Trimming pared 4 bases from V and 1 base from J, leaving 10 bases between. CDR3 loop: CASSLPGGTDTQYF. CDR3 DNA: TGCGCCAGCAGCCTCCCGGGGGGCACAGATACGCAGTATTTT.

The CDR3 loop reads CASSPLLAGGPIEQYF. The CDR3 DNA reads TGTGCCAGCAGCCCTCTTCTAGCGGGAGGGCCTATCGAGCAGTACTTC. The chain joins TRBV27 to TRBJ2-7; 12 bases match TRBD2. V gave up 6 bases and J gave up 6 bases; unmatched junction bases: 12. The CDR3 is 16 residues long. CDR1 is MNHEY and CDR2 is SMNVEV in the germline V gene (reference sequence).

The gene calls are TRBV2 and TRBJ1-2; D possibly corresponds to TRBD1 (6 bases). This CDR3 has 13 residues. Between the trimmed V and J ends, which lost 7 bases and 4 bases, there was a span of 13 bases. Germline V gives CDR1 SNHLY, CDR2 FYNNEI. CDR3 nucleotide sequence: TGTGCCAGCAATGGGGGCTATAGCTATGGCTACACCTTC. Residues: CASNGGYSYGYTF. Together with reference TRBV2 and TRBJ1-2, the CDR3 gives the full variable domain: EPEVTQTPSHQVTQMGQEVILRCVPISNHLYFYWYRQILGQKVEFLVSFYNNEISEKSEIFDDQFSVERPDGSNFTLKIRSTKLEDSAMYFCASNGGYSYGYTFGSGTRLTVV.

This clonotype was picked up a small number of times. The J gene is TRBJ2-2, the V gene TRBV10-1; 7 nucleotides match TRBD2. Germline V CDR1 and CDR2: WNHNN, SYGVQD (reference sequence). Trimming at V came to 5 bases and at J to 1 base, leaving 19 bases not matched to a gene. CDR3 length: 20 residues. The CDR3 region is CASSFSTSRNEKGNTGELFF. CDR3 DNA: TGCGCCAGCAGTTTCTCGACTAGCAGGAACGAGAAAGGGAACACCGGGGAGCTGTTTTTT.

This clonotype was found a few times. The rearrangement joins TRBV7-2 to TRBJ2-3; no definite D call. The CDR3 runs 13 residues. CDR1 is SGHTA, CDR2 FQGNSA, per germline. Trimming shortened V by 7 bases and J by 1 base, and 9 bases separated the two germline ends. The CDR3 spells CASTLYGTDTQYF. The CDR3 region has the DNA TGTGCCAGCACCCTCTACGGCACAGATACGCAGTATTTT. The full variable domain, in which reference TRBV7-2 and TRBJ2-3 provide the parts outside the CDR3, is GAGVSQSPSNKVTEKGKDVELRCDPISGHTALYWYRQSLGQGLEFLIYFQGNSAPDKSGLPSDRFSAERTGGSVSTLTIQRTQQEDSAVYLCASTLYGTDTQYFGPGTRLTVL.

The rearrangement uses TRBV28 and TRBJ1-5; 9 bases align to TRBD1. The CDR3 consists of 13 residues. Germline CDR1 and CDR2: MDHEN and SYDVKM. V was pared by 6 bases and J by 7 bases, with 4 bases of the junction left unmatched. CDR3 sequence reads: CASSFGTGQPQHF. The CDR3 nucleotides are TGTGCCAGCAGCTTCGGGACAGGGCAGCCCCAGCATTTT.

This clonotype occurred a few times. V usage is TRBV11-2 and J usage is TRBJ1-1, with a possible D match to TRBD1 (5 bases). This CDR3 spans 16 amino acids. The V gene's germline CDR1 is SGHAT and CDR2 FQNNGV. V was shortened by 5 bases and J by 1 base, with 17 bases between the two germline ends. CDR3 sequence (DNA): TGTGCCAGCAGCCCCCTGAGGAGACAGACGAACACTGAAGCTTTCTTT. It translates to CASSPLRRQTNTEAFF.

The V gene is TRBV4-2, the J gene TRBJ2-3; 15 bases fit TRBD2. The CDR3 is 15 residues long. CDR1 and CDR2 from the germline V gene are LGHNA and YNFKEQ. The V gene end was trimmed by 4 bases and the J gene end by 5 bases; junction bases not matched to a gene: 1. The DNA for the CDR3 is TGTGCCAGCAGCCCGGGACTAGCGGGAGGAGATACGCAGTATTTT. Its translation: CASSPGLAGGDTQYF.

This clonotype came up a few times. The junction shows a germline mismatch at one end, possibly a read error. The chain links TRBV15 to TRBJ2-7; D not resolved. The CDR3 has 12 residues. Germline values: CDR1 LNHNV, CDR2 YYDKDF (reference sequence). The CDR3 DNA reads as TGTGCCACCAGCAGAGATCACCAGTACACGGACTTC. This translates into CATSRDHQYTDF.

The chain uses TRBV3-1 and TRBJ1-2; D might be TRBD1 (5 bases). This CDR3 is built from 16 residues. Trimming pared 4 bases from V and 8 bases from J, leaving 23 bases between. Germline V gives CDR1 LGHDT, CDR2 YNNKEL (reference sequence). The CDR3 DNA sequence: TGTGCCAGCAGCCCACAAGATCGGAAGGGGTGGAGGGGCTACACCTTC. Residues: CASSPQDRKGWRGYTF.

This clonotype has more than one count but fewer than ten. The chain has TRBV20-1 and TRBJ2-1, with 9 bases that match TRBD1. Germline CDR1 and CDR2: DFQATT and SNEGSKA (reference sequence). The CDR3 is 15 residues long. The V segment lost 5 bases and the J segment 5 bases; nucleotides outside the gene matches: 10. The CDR3 region has the DNA TGCAGTGCTCAGACTCACAGGGGGCTGAACAATGAGCAGTTCTTC. Translation: CSAQTHRGLNNEQFF.